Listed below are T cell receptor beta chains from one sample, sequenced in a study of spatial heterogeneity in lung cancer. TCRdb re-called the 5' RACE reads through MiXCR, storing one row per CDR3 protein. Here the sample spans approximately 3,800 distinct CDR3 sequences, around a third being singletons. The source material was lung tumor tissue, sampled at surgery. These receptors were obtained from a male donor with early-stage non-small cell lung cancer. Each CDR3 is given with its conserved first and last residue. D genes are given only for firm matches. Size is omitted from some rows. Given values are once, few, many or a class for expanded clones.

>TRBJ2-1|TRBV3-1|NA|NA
CASSQVSAHPYNEQFF
TGTGCCAGCAGCCAAGTGTCCGCTCATCCCTACAATGAGCAGTTCTTC
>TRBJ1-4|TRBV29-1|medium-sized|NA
CSVVRTEKLFF
TGCAGCGTTGTGAGGACCGAAAAACTGTTTTTT
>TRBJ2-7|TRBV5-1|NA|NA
CASSTHWAREQYF
TGCGCCAGCAGCACCCATTGGGCCCGCGAGCAGTACTTC
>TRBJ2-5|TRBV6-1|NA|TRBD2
CASSELASGKRETQYF
TGTGCCAGCAGTGAATTGGCTAGCGGGAAACGTGAGACCCAGTACTTC
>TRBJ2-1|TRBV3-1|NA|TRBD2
CASSRAVREGYEQFF
TGTGCCAGCAGCCGAGCCGTGCGGGAGGGTTATGAGCAGTTCTTC
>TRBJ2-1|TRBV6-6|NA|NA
CASSYRGGQALGAINEQFF
TGTGCCAGCAGTTACAGGGGCGGGCAGGCCCTAGGAGCAATCAATGAGCAGTTCTTC
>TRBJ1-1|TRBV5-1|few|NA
CASSELGPQNTEAFF
TGCGCCAGCAGCGAACTCGGGCCTCAGAACACTGAAGCTTTCTTT
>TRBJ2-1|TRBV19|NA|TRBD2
CASSMALAGVGNEQFF
TGTGCCAGTAGTATGGCACTAGCGGGAGTGGGGAATGAGCAGTTCTTC
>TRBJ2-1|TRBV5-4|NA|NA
CASSPPGPSGHEQFF
TGTGCCAGCAGCCCTCCCGGACCCTCGGGGCATGAGCAGTTCTTC
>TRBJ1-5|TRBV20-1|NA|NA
CSATPSTDSNQPQHF
TGCAGTGCCACGCCGTCGACAGATAGCAATCAGCCCCAGCATTTT
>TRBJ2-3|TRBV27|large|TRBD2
CASSSRLATFTDTQYF
TGTGCCAGCAGTTCACGACTAGCGACCTTCACAGATACGCAGTATTTT
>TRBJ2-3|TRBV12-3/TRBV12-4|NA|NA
CASSRQGTTDTQYF
TGTGCCAGCAGCCGGCAGGGTACCACAGATACGCAGTATTTT
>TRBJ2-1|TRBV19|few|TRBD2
CASSARLAGAPNEQFF
TGTGCCAGTAGTGCCAGACTAGCGGGAGCTCCCAATGAGCAGTTCTTC
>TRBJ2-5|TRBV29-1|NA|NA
CSVERETRLFQETQYF
TGCAGCGTTGAAAGAGAAACTCGTCTCTTCCAAGAGACCCAGTACTTC
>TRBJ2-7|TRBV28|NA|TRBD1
CASSTGQAGQYF
TGTGCCAGCAGTACCGGACAGGCTGGGCAGTACTTC
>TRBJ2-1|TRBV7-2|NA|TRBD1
CASSPGQGGYNEQFF
TGTGCCAGCAGCCCGGGACAGGGAGGGTACAATGAGCAGTTCTTC